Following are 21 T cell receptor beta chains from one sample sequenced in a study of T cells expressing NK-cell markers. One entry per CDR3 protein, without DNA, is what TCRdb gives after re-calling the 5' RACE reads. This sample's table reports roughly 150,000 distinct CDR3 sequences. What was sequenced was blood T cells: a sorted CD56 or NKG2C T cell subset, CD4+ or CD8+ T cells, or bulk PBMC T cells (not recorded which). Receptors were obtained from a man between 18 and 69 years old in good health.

The CDR3 reads CASTERNNYGYTF. The rearrangement uses TRBV7-9 and TRBJ1-2. The CDR3 sequence is 13 residues long. Looked up from germline, CDR1 is SEHNR and CDR2 is FQNEAQ (reference sequence).

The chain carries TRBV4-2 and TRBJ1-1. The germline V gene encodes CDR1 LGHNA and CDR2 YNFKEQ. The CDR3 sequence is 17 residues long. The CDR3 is CASSLGTLGVAGTEAFF.

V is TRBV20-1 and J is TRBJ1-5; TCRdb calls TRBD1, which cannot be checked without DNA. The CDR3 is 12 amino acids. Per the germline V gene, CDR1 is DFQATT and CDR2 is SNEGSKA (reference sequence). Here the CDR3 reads CSAFPENQPQHF.

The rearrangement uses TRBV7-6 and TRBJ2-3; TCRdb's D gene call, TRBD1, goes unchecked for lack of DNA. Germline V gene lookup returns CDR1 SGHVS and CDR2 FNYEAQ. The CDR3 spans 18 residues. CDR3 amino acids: CASSYQIQGAASTDTQYF.

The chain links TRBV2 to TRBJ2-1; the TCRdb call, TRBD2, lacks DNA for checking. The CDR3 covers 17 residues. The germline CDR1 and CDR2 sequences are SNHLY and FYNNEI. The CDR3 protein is CASSVTSGGARSNEQFF.

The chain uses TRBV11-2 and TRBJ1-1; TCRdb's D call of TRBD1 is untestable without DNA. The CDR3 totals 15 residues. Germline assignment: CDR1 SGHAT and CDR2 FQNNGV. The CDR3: CASSSPQGLRTEAFF.

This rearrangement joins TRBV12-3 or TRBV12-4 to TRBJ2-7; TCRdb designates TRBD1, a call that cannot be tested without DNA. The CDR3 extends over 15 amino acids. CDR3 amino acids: CASSLRTGYGYEQYF.

CDR3 protein: CASGWAENTEAFF. This chain links TRBV6-1 with TRBJ1-1; TCRdb indicates TRBD1, and absent DNA this call remains unverified. Germline CDR1 is MNHNS and CDR2 is SASEGT. CDR3 length equals 13 residues.

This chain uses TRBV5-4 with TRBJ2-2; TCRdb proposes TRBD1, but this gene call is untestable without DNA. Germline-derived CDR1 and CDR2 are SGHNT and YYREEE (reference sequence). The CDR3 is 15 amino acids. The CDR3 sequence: CASSFRGLNTGELFF.

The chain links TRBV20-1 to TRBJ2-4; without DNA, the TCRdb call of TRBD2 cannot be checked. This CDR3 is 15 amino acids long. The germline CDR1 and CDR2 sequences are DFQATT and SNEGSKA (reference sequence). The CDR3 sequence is CSAHGAGEDKNIQYF.

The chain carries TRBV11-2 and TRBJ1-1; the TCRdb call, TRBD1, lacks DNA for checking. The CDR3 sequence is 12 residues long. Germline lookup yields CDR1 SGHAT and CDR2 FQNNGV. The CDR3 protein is CAARGLNTEAFF.

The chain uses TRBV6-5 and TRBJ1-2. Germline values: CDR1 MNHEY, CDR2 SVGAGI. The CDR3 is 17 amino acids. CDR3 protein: CASSYSNNVRGSYGYTF.

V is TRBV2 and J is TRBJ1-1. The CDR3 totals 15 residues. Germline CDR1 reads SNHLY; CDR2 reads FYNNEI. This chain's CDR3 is CASNNLREGRTEAFF.

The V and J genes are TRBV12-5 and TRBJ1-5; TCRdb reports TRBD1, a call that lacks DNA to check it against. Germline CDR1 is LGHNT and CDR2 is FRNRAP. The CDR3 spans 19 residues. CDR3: CASGLTSGDRALWHQPQHF.

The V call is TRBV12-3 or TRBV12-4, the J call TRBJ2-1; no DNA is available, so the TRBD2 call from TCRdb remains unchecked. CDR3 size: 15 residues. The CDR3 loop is CASTESGGTYNEQFF.

CDR3 in amino acids: CASSSGTGRYNEQFF. The chain employs TRBV7-7 and TRBJ2-1; TCRdb's D call of TRBD1 is untestable without DNA. This CDR3 is built from 15 residues. The germline V gene has CDR1 SSHAT and CDR2 FNYEAQ (reference sequence). The full variable domain, its missing parts supplied by reference TRBV7-7 and TRBJ2-1, is GAGVSQSPRYKVTKRGQDVTLRCDPISSHATLYWYQQALGQGPEFLTYFNYEAQPDKSGLPSDRFSAERPEGSISTLTIQRTEQRDSAMYRCASSSGTGRYNEQFFGPGTRLTVL.

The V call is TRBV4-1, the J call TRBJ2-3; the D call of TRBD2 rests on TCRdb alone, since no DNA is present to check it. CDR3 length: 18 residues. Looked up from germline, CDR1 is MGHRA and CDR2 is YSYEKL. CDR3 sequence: CASSQGPGGGASTDTQYF.

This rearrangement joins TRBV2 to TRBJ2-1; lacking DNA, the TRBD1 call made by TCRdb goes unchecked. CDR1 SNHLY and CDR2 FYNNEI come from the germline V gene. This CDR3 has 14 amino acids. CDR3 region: CASGWTGVGNEQFF.

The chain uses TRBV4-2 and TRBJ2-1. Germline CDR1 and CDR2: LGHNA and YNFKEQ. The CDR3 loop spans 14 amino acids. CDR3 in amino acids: CASSPELVVDEQFF.

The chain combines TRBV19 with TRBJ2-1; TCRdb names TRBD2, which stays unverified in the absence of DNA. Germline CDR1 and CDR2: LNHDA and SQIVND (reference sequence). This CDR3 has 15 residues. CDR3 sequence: CATTKTSGAYNEQFF.

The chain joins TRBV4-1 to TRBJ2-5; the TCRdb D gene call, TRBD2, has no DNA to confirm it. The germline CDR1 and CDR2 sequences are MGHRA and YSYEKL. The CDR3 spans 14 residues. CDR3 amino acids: CASSQVAVEETQYF.